These 5 T cell receptor beta chains came from one sample sequenced in a study of CD8+ T cells in alopecia areata. As the sequencing template, cDNA was produced by extracting RNA and reverse transcribing it. Profiling relied on immunoSEQ multiplex PCR, and the TCRdb table lists in-frame clones only, not all of them. The repertoire holds roughly 120,000 clones, with approximately 38% as singletons. Sequenced: CD4+ T cells sorted from blood. The receptors were gathered from a human donor with alopecia areata.

The table lists this clone with a few counts. This chain links TRBV29-1 with TRBJ2-7, with TRBD2 identical over 7 bases. The CDR3 spans 14 residues. The ends lost 6 bases at V and 2 bases at J; junction bases unmatched: 10. Per germline, CDR1 SQVTM and CDR2 ANQGSEA. The CDR3 nucleotides read TGCAGCGTCGTTCACGGGGGGTCCGCCTACGAGCAGTACTTC. Translated: CSVVHGGSAYEQYF.

As concerns this clone: A read error may produce the germline difference seen at one junction end. This rearrangement joins TRBV29-1 to TRBJ1-1; D gene uncertain. Germline loops: CDR1 SQVTM, CDR2 ANQGSEA. There are 11 residues in the CDR3. The CDR3 sequence: CSAESDTEAFF. The DNA of the CDR3 is TGCAGCGCTGAATCAGACACTGAAGCTTTCTTT.

This clone was counted only a few times. The V and J genes are TRBV29-1 and TRBJ2-1, with D perhaps matching TRBD1 (5 bases). V was trimmed by 0 bases and J by 8 bases, leaving 11 bases between them. This CDR3 is 13 amino acids long. Germline loops: CDR1 SQVTM, CDR2 ANQGSEA. The CDR3 loop reads CSVEDAGIYEQFF. The CDR3 DNA is TGCAGCGTTGAAGATGCAGGGATCTATGAGCAGTTCTTC.

The rearrangement links TRBV30 to TRBJ2-1; the match to TRBD2 covers 13 bases. V gave up 2 bases and J gave up 11 bases; unmatched junction bases: 12. The V gene's germline CDR1 is GTSNPN and CDR2 SVGIG (reference sequence). The CDR3 runs to 16 residues. CDR3 loop: CAWSPWTSGRGVKQFF. In DNA form, the CDR3 reads TGTGCCTGGAGTCCCTGGACTAGCGGGAGAGGGGTAAAGCAGTTCTTC. Supplemented by reference TRBV30 and TRBJ2-1, the full variable domain reads SQTIHQWPATLVQPVGSPLSLECTVEGTSNPNLYWYRQAAGRGLQLLFYSVGIGQISSEVPQNLSASRPQDRQFILSSKKLLLSDSGFYLCAWSPWTSGRGVKQFFGPGTRLTVL.

There are a few counts of this clone. The genes are TRBV29-1 and TRBJ1-5; D is undetermined. The germline V gene has CDR1 SQVTM and CDR2 ANQGSEA. V was shortened by 8 bases and J by 5 bases, with 13 bases between the two germline ends. This CDR3 spans 12 amino acids. CDR3 DNA: TGCAGCACCCAGTCGAGGGATCAGCCCCAGCATTTT. It is translated as CSTQSRDQPQHF.